Listed below are T cell receptor beta chains from one sample, sequenced in a study of human T cells and chemical hapten exposure. TCRdb ran MiXCR on the RACE reads and lists one entry per CDR3 protein. The table has approximately 120,000 distinct CDR3 sequences, 9.2% seen once; the top ten hold approximately 2.8%. This specimen was whole blood, taken in connection with sensitization to the hapten diphenylcyclopropenone (DPC). The receptors were sampled from a woman in her forties with alopecia areata. Some clones in this sample may be carry-over from other donors' samples. CDR3s include the opening cysteine and the closing phenylalanine or tryptophan. D genes are given only for firm matches. Size is omitted from some rows. Given values are once, few, many or a class for expanded clones.

v_call	clone_size	j_call	d_call	cdr3_nt	cdr3_aa
TRBV6-1	-	TRBJ1-2	-	TGTGCCAGCAGTGAAATGGGGTCCACCCTGGGCTACACCTTC	CASSEMGSTLGYTF
TRBV5-6	-	TRBJ1-5	TRBD1	TGTGCCAGCAGCTCCGGACAGGGCTATAGCAATCAGCCCCAGCATTTT	CASSSGQGYSNQPQHF
TRBV9	medium-sized	TRBJ2-1	-	TGTGCCAGCAGCGTAGGGCGGAATAACTACAATGAGCAGTTCTTC	CASSVGRNNYNEQFF
TRBV2	many	TRBJ2-7	-	TGTGCCAGCAGTCTGGGACGGGGGTCGGTCGAGCAGTACTTC	CASSLGRGSVEQYF
TRBV28	few	TRBJ2-2	-	TGTGCCAGCAGTCCCGGGACCCTAAACACCGGGGAGCTGTTTTTT	CASSPGTLNTGELFF
TRBV3-1	few	TRBJ1-1	-	TGTGCCAGCAGACCAGGGGACTGGGGCACTGAAGCTTTCTTT	CASRPGDWGTEAFF
TRBV20-1	-	TRBJ1-5	-	TGCAGTGCTTCTCAGGGGAATTGGGGAAATCAGCCCCAGCATTTT	CSASQGNWGNQPQHF
TRBV7-2	many	TRBJ2-2	-	TGTGCCAGCAGCTTCCTAAACACCGGGGAGCTGTTTTTT	CASSFLNTGELFF
TRBV12-3/TRBV12-4	few	TRBJ2-7	-	TGTGCCAGCAGTTCCGGACGGAGCGAGCAGTACTTC	CASSSGRSEQYF
TRBV28	-	TRBJ1-2	TRBD1	TGTGCCAGCAGCCTGATGACAGGGGGCTTTAAAAGCTATGGCTACACCTTC	CASSLMTGGFKSYGYTF
TRBV29-1	many	TRBJ2-7	TRBD1	TGCAGCGTCGACCCGGGACAGGGCCACGGCGAGCAGTACTTC	CSVDPGQGHGEQYF
TRBV5-6	many	TRBJ1-2	-	TGTGCCAGCAGCCGAAAATTGGCCGGGCATAGGGACTATGGCTACACCTTC	CASSRKLAGHRDYGYTF
TRBV30	-	TRBJ2-1	-	TGTGCCTGGAGTGGGGGGCTTCAGCGGTTCTTC	CAWSGGLQRFF
TRBV10-3	-	TRBJ2-5	-	TGTGCCATCTCCCAAGAGACCCAGTACTTC	CAISQETQYF
TRBV27	many	TRBJ1-1	-	TGTGCCAGCAGTTTTGTAATGAACACTGAAGCTTTCTTT	CASSFVMNTEAFF
TRBV7-9	-	TRBJ2-3	-	TGTGCCAGCAGCTTAAGGAGACAGATCACAGATACGCAGTATTTT	CASSLRRQITDTQYF
TRBV6-2/TRBV6-3	many	TRBJ2-2	TRBD2	TGTGCCAGCAGTACTCTAGCGGGGGAGGCAGCCGGGGAGCTGTTTTTT	CASSTLAGEAAGELFF
TRBV6-2/TRBV6-3	many	TRBJ2-1	-	TGTGCCAGCAGCTCTTCGGCGGGGCAGCGGGCCTACAATGAGCAGTTCTTC	CASSSSAGQRAYNEQFF
TRBV29-1	few	TRBJ2-5	-	TGCAGCGTTGAAGATCCCCGGGGCAGGCAAGAGACCCAGTACTTC	CSVEDPRGRQETQYF
TRBV5-5	few	TRBJ1-5	-	TGTGCCAGCAGCTTGGGAAGGGGGTACAATCAGCCCCAGCATTTT	CASSLGRGYNQPQHF
TRBV27	-	TRBJ2-3	-	TGTGCCAGCAGTTCCCACGCCGGGACTGCCTTTGATACGCAGTATTTT	CASSSHAGTAFDTQYF
TRBV7-2	few	TRBJ2-5	-	TGTGCCAGCAGCTTCGAAGTTCTCCTCGATGTCCAGTACTTC	CASSFEVLLDVQYF
TRBV20-1	many	TRBJ1-1	-	TGCAGTGCTAGAGATGCGACGGGGGTGCTCGCTTTCTTT	CSARDATGVLAFF